The entry below describes one TCR beta chain. Its antigen remains unidentified. The sample originates from a study of cytomegalovirus exposure and HLA in healthy donors. With 1 base clipped from V and 4 bases from J, the junction kept 5 bases outside the gene matches. CDR1 and CDR2 from the germline V gene are LNHDA and SQIVND (reference sequence). The length of the CDR3 is 15 residues. The study, taken as a whole, reports: Later work showed greater clonal expansion in HLA-associated TCR beta chains than in equally common others.

Both 60 Vbeta primers and 13 Jbeta primers went into the PCR. Produced via immunoSEQ multiplex PCR; TCRdb's table is partial and in-frame only. The table includes roughly 120,000 clones, under 85% detected once. The chain combines TRBV19 with TRBJ2-3; 7 bases are a match to TRBD1. This clonotype was obtained from a woman in her thirties or forties in good health and CMV-seropositive. The specimen sequenced was PBMCs. The CDR3: CASSIGQGDADTQYF. The DNA of the CDR3 is TGTGCCAGTAGTATAGGACAGGGTGACGCAGATACGCAGTATTTT.